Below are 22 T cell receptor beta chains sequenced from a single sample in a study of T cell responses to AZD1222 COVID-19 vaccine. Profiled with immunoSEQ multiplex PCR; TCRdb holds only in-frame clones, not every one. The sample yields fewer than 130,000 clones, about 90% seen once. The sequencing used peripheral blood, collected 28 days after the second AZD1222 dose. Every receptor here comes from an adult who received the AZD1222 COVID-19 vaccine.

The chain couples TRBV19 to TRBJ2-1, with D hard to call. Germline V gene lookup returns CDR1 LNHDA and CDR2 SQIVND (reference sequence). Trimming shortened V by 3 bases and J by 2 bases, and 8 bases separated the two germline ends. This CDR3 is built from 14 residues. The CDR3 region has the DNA TGTGCCAGTAGTATGGATCTCGCCTACAATGAGCAGTTCTTC. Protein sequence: CASSMDLAYNEQFF. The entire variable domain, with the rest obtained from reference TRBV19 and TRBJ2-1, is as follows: DGGITQSPKYLFRKEGQNVTLSCEQNLNHDAMYWYRQDPGQGLRLIYYSQIVNDFQKGDIAEGYSVSREKKESFPLTVTSAQKNPTAFYLCASSMDLAYNEQFFGPGTRLTVL.

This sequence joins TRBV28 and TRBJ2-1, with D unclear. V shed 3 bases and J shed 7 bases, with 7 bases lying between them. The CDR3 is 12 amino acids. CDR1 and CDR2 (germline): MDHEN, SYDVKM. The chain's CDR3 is CASSFPWNEQFF. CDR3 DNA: TGTGCCAGCAGTTTCCCTTGGAATGAGCAGTTCTTC.

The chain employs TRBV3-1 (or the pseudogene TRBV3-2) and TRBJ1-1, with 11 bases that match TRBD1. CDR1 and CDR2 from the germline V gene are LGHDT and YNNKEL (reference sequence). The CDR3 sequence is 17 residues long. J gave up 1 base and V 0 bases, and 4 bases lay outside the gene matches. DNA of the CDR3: TGTGCCAGCAGCCAAGATGGGACAGGGGGGACGAACACTGAAGCTTTCTTT. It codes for CASSQDGTGGTNTEAFF.

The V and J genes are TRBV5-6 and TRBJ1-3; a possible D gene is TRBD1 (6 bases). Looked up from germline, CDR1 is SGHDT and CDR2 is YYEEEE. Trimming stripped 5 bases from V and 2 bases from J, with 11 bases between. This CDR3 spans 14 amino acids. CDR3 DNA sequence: TGTGCCAGCAGGGCGGGGACAACTGGAAACACCATATATTTT. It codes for CASRAGTTGNTIYF.

CDR3 loop: CAGLRTGGYGYTF. The CDR3 DNA reads TGTGCCGGACTTCGGACAGGGGGCTATGGCTACACCTTC. This rearrangement joins TRBV2 to TRBJ1-2; 10 nucleotides agree with TRBD1. CDR3 length: 13 residues. J was trimmed by 4 bases and V by 11 bases; bases with no gene match: 7. From germline, CDR1 is SNHLY and CDR2 FYNNEI.

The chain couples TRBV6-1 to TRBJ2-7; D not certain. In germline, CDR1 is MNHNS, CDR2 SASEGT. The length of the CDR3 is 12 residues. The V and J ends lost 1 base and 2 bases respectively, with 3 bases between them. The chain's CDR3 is CASSEVAYEQYF. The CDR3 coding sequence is TGTGCCAGCAGTGAAGTAGCCTACGAGCAGTACTTC.

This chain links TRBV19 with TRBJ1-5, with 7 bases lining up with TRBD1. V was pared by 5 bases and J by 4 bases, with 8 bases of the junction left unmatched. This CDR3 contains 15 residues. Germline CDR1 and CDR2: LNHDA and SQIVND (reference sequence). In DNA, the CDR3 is TGTGCCAGTAGTTCCCGGACAGGACCAAATCAGCCCCAGCATTTT. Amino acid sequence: CASSSRTGPNQPQHF.

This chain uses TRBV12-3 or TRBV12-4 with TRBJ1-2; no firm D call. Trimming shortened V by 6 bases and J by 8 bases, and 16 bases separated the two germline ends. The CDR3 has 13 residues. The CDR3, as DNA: TGTGCCAGCAGAGTTTTGGGAAACAAGGGCTACACCTTC. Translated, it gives CASRVLGNKGYTF.

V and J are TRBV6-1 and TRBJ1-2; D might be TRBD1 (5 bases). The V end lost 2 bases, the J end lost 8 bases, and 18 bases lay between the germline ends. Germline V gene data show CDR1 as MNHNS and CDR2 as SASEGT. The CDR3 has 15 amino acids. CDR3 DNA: TGTGCCAGCAGTGAACTGGGCAGGGCTCATGAGGGCTACACCTTC. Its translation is CASSELGRAHEGYTF.

CDR3: CASSPGGGGTENTEAFF. CDR3 nucleotides: TGTGCCAGCAGCCCAGGGGGAGGGGGGACTGAGAACACTGAAGCTTTCTTT. The J gene is TRBJ1-1, the V gene TRBV9; 7 bases agree with TRBD1. This CDR3 is 17 amino acids long. Germline-derived CDR1 and CDR2 are SGDLS and YYNGEE. V gave up 4 bases and J gave up 1 base; unmatched junction bases: 13.

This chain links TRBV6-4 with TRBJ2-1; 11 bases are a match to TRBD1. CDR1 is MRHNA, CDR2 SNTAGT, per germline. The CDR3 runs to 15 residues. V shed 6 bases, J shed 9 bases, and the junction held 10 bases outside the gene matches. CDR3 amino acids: CASRHTGTGGFEQFF. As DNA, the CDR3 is TGTGCCAGCAGACATACCGGGACAGGGGGGTTTGAGCAGTTCTTC.

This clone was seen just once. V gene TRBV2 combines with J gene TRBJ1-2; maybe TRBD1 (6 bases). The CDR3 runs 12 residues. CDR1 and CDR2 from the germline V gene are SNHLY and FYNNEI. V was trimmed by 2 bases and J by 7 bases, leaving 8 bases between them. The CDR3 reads CASSEQGSGYTF. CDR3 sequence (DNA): TGTGCCAGCAGTGAACAGGGGAGTGGCTACACCTTC.

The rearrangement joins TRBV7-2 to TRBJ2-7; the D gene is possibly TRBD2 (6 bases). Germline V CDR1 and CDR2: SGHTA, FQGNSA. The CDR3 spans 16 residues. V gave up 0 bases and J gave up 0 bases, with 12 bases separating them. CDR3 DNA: TGTGCCAGCAGCTTAGCCCTAGCGCGGAGCTCCTACGAGCAGTACTTC. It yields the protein CASSLALARSSYEQYF.

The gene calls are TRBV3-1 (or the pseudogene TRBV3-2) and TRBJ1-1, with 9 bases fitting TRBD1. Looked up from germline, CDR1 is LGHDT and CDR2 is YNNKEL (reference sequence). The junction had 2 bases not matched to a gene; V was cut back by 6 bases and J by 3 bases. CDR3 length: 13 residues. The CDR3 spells CASRRQGDTEAFF. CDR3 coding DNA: TGTGCCAGCAGACGACAGGGGGACACTGAAGCTTTCTTT.

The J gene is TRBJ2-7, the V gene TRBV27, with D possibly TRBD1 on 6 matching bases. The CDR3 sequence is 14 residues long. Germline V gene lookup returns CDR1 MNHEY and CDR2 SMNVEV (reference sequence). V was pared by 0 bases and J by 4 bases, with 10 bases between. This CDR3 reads CASSLSARGYEQYF. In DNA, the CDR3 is TGTGCCAGCAGTTTATCTGCCAGGGGATACGAGCAGTACTTC.

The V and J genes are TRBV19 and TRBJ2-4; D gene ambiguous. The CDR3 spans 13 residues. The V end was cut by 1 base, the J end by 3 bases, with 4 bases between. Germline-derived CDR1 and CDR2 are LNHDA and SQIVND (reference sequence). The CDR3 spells CASSIVGKNIQYF. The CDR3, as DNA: TGTGCCAGTAGTATAGTGGGCAAAAACATTCAGTACTTC.

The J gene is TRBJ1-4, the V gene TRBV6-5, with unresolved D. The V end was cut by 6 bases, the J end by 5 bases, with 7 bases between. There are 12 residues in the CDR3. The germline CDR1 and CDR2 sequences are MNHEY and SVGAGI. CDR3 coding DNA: TGTGCCAGCAGGACCTCAAATGAAAAACTGTTTTTT. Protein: CASRTSNEKLFF.

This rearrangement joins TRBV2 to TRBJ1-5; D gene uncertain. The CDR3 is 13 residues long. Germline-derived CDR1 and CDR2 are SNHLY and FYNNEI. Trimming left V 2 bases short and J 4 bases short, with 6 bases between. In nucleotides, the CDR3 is TGTGCCAGCAGTGAATGGGAAAATCAGCCCCAGCATTTT. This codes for CASSEWENQPQHF.

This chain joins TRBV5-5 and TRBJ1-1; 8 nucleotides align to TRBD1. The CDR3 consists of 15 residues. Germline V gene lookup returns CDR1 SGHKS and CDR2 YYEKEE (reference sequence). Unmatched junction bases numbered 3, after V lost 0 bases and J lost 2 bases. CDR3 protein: CASSLGQGLNTEAFF. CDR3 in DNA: TGTGCCAGCAGCTTGGGACAGGGGTTAAACACTGAAGCTTTCTTT.

CDR3 protein: CASSSTASFMNTEAFF. The CDR3 DNA sequence: TGTGCCAGCAGCTCAACGGCCAGCTTTATGAACACTGAAGCTTTCTTT. The rearrangement uses TRBV28 and TRBJ1-1; D is uncertain. The CDR3 extends over 16 amino acids. Germline V gives CDR1 MDHEN, CDR2 SYDVKM. The ends were cut back, 6 bases at V and 0 bases at J, with 17 bases in the middle.

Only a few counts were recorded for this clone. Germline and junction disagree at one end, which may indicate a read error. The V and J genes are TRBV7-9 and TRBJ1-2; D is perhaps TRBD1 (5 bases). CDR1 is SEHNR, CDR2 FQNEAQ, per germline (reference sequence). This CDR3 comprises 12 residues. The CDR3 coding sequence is TGTGCCAGCAGCTTAGAGAACCACTCAGGGTACTTC. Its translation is CASSLENHSGYF.

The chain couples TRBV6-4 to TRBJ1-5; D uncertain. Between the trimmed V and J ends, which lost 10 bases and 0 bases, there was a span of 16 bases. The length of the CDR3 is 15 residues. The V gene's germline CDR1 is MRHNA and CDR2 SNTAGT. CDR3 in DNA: TGTGCCACCATAGGTGCGGTCGATAGCAATCAGCCCCAGCATTTT. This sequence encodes CATIGAVDSNQPQHF.